Here is one TCR beta chain with its context. Its antigen is still unknown. These data originate in a study of CD8 T cells in Susac syndrome. After removal of 4 bases from V and 2 bases from J, the junction contained 4 bases not matched to a gene. The CDR3 has 13 amino acids. Germline CDR1 and CDR2: SQVTM and ANQGSEA. When the RNA was reverse transcribed, random hexamers were used with an input of 0.5 to 1 ug. TCRdb re-analysed the immunoSEQ multiplex PCR reads in MiXCR, keeping a single row per CDR3 protein. Of 150,000 to 250,000 distinct CDR3 sequences listed, about 96% are singletons. TCR beta sequencing covered blood CD8+ and CD4+ T cells. Relapsing-remitting disease, either stable or active, was present in the treatment-naive patients who were the multiple sclerosis controls. Negative isolation yielded the CD8+ and CD4+ T cells, while FACS enriched the TEMRA cells. Broader study findings: The TCR sequencing and HLA analysis in the study involved a relatively small number of individuals, as the study acknowledged.

The genes are TRBV29-1 and TRBJ2-5; 7 positions match TRBD1. Specimen: CD4+ T cells from PBMCs. The origin of this receptor is a human donor with multiple sclerosis. The CDR3 region is CSVAGQIQETQYF. The DNA for the CDR3 is TGCAGCGTTGCGGGACAGATACAAGAGACCCAGTACTTC.